This paragraph reports one T cell receptor beta chain. This sample is drawn from a study of Ad26.COV2.S vaccination and SARS-CoV-2 variants. Profiling relied on immunoSEQ multiplex PCR, and the TCRdb table lists in-frame clones only, not all of them. The data hold about 350,000 clones, with roughly 89% observed a single time. This CDR3 contains 11 residues. Germline V gene lookup returns CDR1 DFQATT and CDR2 SNEGSKA (reference sequence). V lost 6 bases and J lost 15; bases outside the gene matches: 7. The treatment was: about 20 received Ad26.COV2.S at low or high dose, single or two shots; several received placebo; per-sample allocation not given. Following the first vaccine or placebo injection, samples were taken on day 63.

Sequences were derived from peripheral blood, sampled in a trial of Ad26.COV2.S vaccine versus placebo. This chain connects TRBV20-1 to TRBJ2-1; 11 bases are a match to TRBD2. This clonotype was sampled from a person between 18 and 65 years old who received the Ad26.COV2.S COVID-19 vaccine or a placebo. CDR3 protein: CSAELAGASFF. The DNA of the CDR3 is TGCAGTGCGGAACTAGCGGGGGCGTCGTTCTTC.